This is a list of T cell receptor beta chains from one sample in a study of blood T cell repertoires in COVID-19. Only in-frame clones appear in the TCRdb table, and some are missing; sequencing was by immunoSEQ multiplex PCR. The sample has more than 95,000 clones, approximately 87% seen once. Sequencing was performed on peripheral blood. The source is a man younger than 45 with acute or convalescent COVID-19. Both conserved end residues are part of each CDR3. Each record gives: V gene, D gene, clone size, J gene, CDR3 DNA, CDR3 protein. A D gene is named only where the DNA matches it firmly. Clone sizes are given selectively: once, few, many, or a class where the clone is expanded.

v_gene: TRBV5-1; d_gene: TRBD1; abundance: once; j_gene: TRBJ1-4; CDR3nt: TGCGCCAGCAGCTTGGCACAGGGGGCTTCGTCTGAAAAACTGTTTTTT; CDR3aa: CASSLAQGASSEKLFF
v_gene: TRBV5-1; d_gene: TRBD1; abundance: NA; j_gene: TRBJ1-2; CDR3nt: TGCGCCAGCAGCTGGGGGACAGGGGGCTACACCTTC; CDR3aa: CASSWGTGGYTF
v_gene: TRBV7-3; d_gene: NA; abundance: NA; j_gene: TRBJ2-5; CDR3nt: TGTGCCAGCAGCTTAATTGGGCAGGGGGGCGAGACCCAGTACTTC; CDR3aa: CASSLIGQGGETQYF
v_gene: TRBV5-1; d_gene: TRBD1; abundance: NA; j_gene: TRBJ1-1; CDR3nt: TGCGCCAGCGTTATCTCCCCCGGGACAGCGAACACTGAAGCTTTCTTT; CDR3aa: CASVISPGTANTEAFF
v_gene: TRBV7-6; d_gene: TRBD2; abundance: NA; j_gene: TRBJ2-3; CDR3nt: TGTGCCAGCAGCTTAGAGTGGTCGGGAGGGGACACAGATACGCAGTATTTT; CDR3aa: CASSLEWSGGDTDTQYF
v_gene: TRBV3-1/TRBV3-2; d_gene: NA; abundance: NA; j_gene: TRBJ2-5; CDR3nt: TGTGCCAGCAGCCAAGAGAGCGGACAAGAGACCCAGTACTTC; CDR3aa: CASSQESGQETQYF
v_gene: TRBV5-4; d_gene: NA; abundance: few; j_gene: TRBJ2-1; CDR3nt: TGTGCCAGCAGCTTGGGGCACAACAATGAGCAGTTCTTC; CDR3aa: CASSLGHNNEQFF
v_gene: TRBV4-3; d_gene: NA; abundance: NA; j_gene: TRBJ2-3; CDR3nt: TGCGCCAGCAGCCAAGATAGAACACTACTTACCACAGATACGCAGTATTTT; CDR3aa: CASSQDRTLLTTDTQYF
v_gene: TRBV10-3; d_gene: TRBD2; abundance: NA; j_gene: TRBJ2-2; CDR3nt: TGTGCCATCAGTGAGTACCCTAGCGGAGAGGGGACCGGGGAGCTGTTTTTT; CDR3aa: CAISEYPSGEGTGELFF
v_gene: TRBV7-2; d_gene: NA; abundance: NA; j_gene: TRBJ1-5; CDR3nt: TGTGCCAGCAGCATAGACAGTGTTCAGCCCCAGCATTTT; CDR3aa: CASSIDSVQPQHF
v_gene: TRBV9; d_gene: TRBD2; abundance: NA; j_gene: TRBJ2-1; CDR3nt: TGTGCCAGCAGCGTGAGCGGGGGACCTTACAATGAGCAGTTCTTC; CDR3aa: CASSVSGGPYNEQFF